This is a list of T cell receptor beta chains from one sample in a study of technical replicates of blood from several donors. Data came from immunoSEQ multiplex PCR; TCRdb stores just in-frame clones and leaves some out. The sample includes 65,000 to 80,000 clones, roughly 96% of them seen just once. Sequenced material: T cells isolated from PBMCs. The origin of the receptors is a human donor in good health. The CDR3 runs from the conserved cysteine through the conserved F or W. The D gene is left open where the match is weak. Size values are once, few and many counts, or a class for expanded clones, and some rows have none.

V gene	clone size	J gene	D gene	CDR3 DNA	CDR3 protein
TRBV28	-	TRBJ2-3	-	TGTGCCAGCAAGAAGGTTCGGGAGACAGATACGCAGTATTTT	CASKKVRETDTQYF
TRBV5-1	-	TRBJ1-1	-	TGCGCCAGCAGCAAAGGGGCGGCTTTCTTT	CASSKGAAFF
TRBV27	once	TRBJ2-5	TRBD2	TGTGCCAGCAGTCCGGGACTAGCGGGAGTTGAGGAGACCCAGTACTTC	CASSPGLAGVEETQYF
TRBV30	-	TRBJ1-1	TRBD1	TGTGCCTGGACGGGGGACAGGGGGACTGAAGCTTTCTTT	CAWTGDRGTEAFF
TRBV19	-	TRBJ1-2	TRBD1	TGTGCCAGTAGTATAGGATCCCCGCCCCTCCCCGACAGGGATGAAGGCTACACCTTC	CASSIGSPPLPDRDEGYTF
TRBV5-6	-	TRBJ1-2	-	TGTGCCAGCAGCGAGTCCGGGACACCCTATGGCTACACCTTC	CASSESGTPYGYTF
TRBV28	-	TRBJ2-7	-	TGTGCCAGCAGTTCTTCCCCCTACGAGCAGTACTTC	CASSSSPYEQYF
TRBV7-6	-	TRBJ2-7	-	TGTGCCAGCAGCATCAATAGCGGACTTTCCTACGAGCAGTACTTC	CASSINSGLSYEQYF
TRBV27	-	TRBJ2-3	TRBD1	TGTGCCAGCAGTTTGCCGACAGGGACCACAGATACGCAGTATTTT	CASSLPTGTTDTQYF
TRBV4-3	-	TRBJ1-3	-	TGCGCCAGCAGCCAAGAACATCTCTCTGGAAACACCATATATTTT	CASSQEHLSGNTIYF
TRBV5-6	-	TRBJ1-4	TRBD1	TGTGCCAGCAGCGGGACAGTTAATGAAAAACTGTTTTTT	CASSGTVNEKLFF
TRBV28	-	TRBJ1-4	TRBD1	TGTGCCGTGGACAGGGGCGGGGAAAAACTGTTTTTT	CAVDRGGEKLFF
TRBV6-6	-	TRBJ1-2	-	-	CASSTSWTPKEGYTF
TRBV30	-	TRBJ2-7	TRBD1	TGTGCCTGGAGTGCGGGACAGGGAAAGTACTTC	CAWSAGQGKYF
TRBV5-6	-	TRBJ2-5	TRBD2	TGTGCCAGCAGCCCCCAAGGCGGGAGTACCCAGTACTTC	CASSPQGGSTQYF
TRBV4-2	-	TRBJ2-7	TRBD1	TGTGCCAGCAGCCAAGAAGCAGGGGGCCACTACGAGCAGTACTTC	CASSQEAGGHYEQYF
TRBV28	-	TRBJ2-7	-	TGTGCCAGCAGTTTAGTCTGGCAGGGCCTATCCTACGAGCAGTACTTC	CASSLVWQGLSYEQYF
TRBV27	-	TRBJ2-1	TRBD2	TGTGCCAGCAGGCTAGCGGGAGGACACAATGAGCAGTTCTTC	CASRLAGGHNEQFF
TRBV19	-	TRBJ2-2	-	TGTGCCAGTAGCGGGACACGGACCGGGGAGCTGTTTTTT	CASSGTRTGELFF
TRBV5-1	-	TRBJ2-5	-	TGCGCCAGCAGCTTGAGCAGGTACCAAGAGACCCAGTACTTC	CASSLSRYQETQYF
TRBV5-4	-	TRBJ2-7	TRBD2	TGTGCCAGCAGTCTAGGGACTAGCGGGAGAGAGCAGTACTTC	CASSLGTSGREQYF
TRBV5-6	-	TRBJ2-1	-	TGTGCCAGCAGCTTGTTAGGTTCAGGCTACAATGAGCAGTTCTTC	CASSLLGSGYNEQFF
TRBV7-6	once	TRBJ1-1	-	TGTGCCAGCAGCTTAGGGGGCTCGAACACTGAAGCTTTCTTT	CASSLGGSNTEAFF